One T cell receptor (beta chain) is described in this entry. V lost 1 base and J lost 0, with 11 bases in between. The CDR3 has 16 residues. Germline V CDR1 and CDR2: SGHTA, FQGNSA. The data are from a study of beta chain features in type 1 diabetes. The investigators reverse transcribed all of the isolated RNA, so they sequenced expressed TCRB transcripts. The method was immunoSEQ multiplex PCR; TCRdb's version includes in-frame clones alone and lacks a portion of them. The sample holds 300,000 to 350,000 clones, roughly 8% seen once. Sequenced material: central memory CD4+ T cells from blood. The J gene is TRBJ2-3, the V gene TRBV7-2; the D gene is possibly TRBD2 (6 bases). The clonotype originates from a woman in her late teens or twenties in good health. The CDR3 bases are TGTGCCAGCAGCTTAGATAGCGGAACTAGCACAGATACGCAGTATTTT. Protein product: CASSLDSGTSTDTQYF.